One sample yielded the 8 T cell receptor beta chains listed below, sequenced in a study of cytomegalovirus exposure and HLA in healthy donors. 13 Jbeta primers and 60 Vbeta primers were used for the PCR. Method: immunoSEQ multiplex PCR; TCRdb's copy keeps in-frame clones and lacks some. In the table there are about 130,000 clones, 74% of which are singletons. Specimen: PBMCs. The source of these receptors is a woman aged 45-65 years in good health and CMV-seropositive.

The V call is TRBV19, the J call TRBJ2-1; D uncertain. V dropped 7 bases and J dropped 4 bases, with 2 bases sitting between them. Per germline, CDR1 LNHDA and CDR2 SQIVND (reference sequence). The CDR3 extends over 10 amino acids. CDR3 bases: TGTGCCAGTACTTACAATGAGCAGTTCTTC. This encodes CASTYNEQFF.

The chain combines TRBV2 with TRBJ1-2, with 7 nucleotides matching TRBD1. Germline V gene lookup returns CDR1 SNHLY and CDR2 FYNNEI. V lost 2 bases and J lost 7; bases outside the gene matches: 7. This CDR3 comprises 14 residues. The CDR3 is CASSEQGGSSGYTF. Here the CDR3 DNA reads TGTGCCAGCAGTGAACAGGGGGGTTCTAGTGGCTACACCTTC.

This clone was seen only once. The rearrangement uses TRBV5-4 and TRBJ1-3; 8 bases match TRBD1. V shed 5 bases and J 4 bases; nucleotides not matched to a gene: 5. Germline lookup yields CDR1 SGHNT and CDR2 YYREEE (reference sequence). This CDR3 comprises 14 residues. The CDR3 is CASSPRTGGNTIYF. The CDR3 region has the DNA TGTGCCAGCAGTCCCCGGACAGGGGGAAACACCATATATTTT.

The chain couples TRBV30 to TRBJ1-2; no definite D call. Trimming pared 8 bases from V and 7 bases from J, leaving 14 bases between. The CDR3 extends over 11 amino acids. Germline loops: CDR1 GTSNPN, CDR2 SVGIG (reference sequence). DNA of the CDR3: TGTGCCGGGTTCGAGGGAGGTGGCTACACCTTC. Encoded protein: CAGFEGGGYTF.

V and J are TRBV19 and TRBJ2-5; possible D gene TRBD2, 5 bases. V lost 3 bases, J lost 2 bases, and 13 bases lay in between. CDR1 is LNHDA, CDR2 SQIVND, per germline (reference sequence). This CDR3 comprises 15 residues. CDR3 sequence reads: CASSMVASLQETQYF. The CDR3 DNA reads TGTGCCAGTAGTATGGTGGCTAGCCTACAAGAGACCCAGTACTTC.

The V and J genes are TRBV29-1 and TRBJ2-5, with a tentative D call TRBD1 (6 bases). Trimming removed 8 bases from V and 3 bases from J, with 19 bases in between. CDR3 length equals 14 residues. Germline CDR1 is SQVTM and CDR2 is ANQGSEA. CDR3 DNA sequence: TGCAGCTTGCTGACCGACAGGCAAAAAGAGACCCAGTACTTC. It encodes CSLLTDRQKETQYF.

The gene calls are TRBV7-9 and TRBJ1-2; 10 bases agree with TRBD1. The CDR3 contains 16 residues. The J segment lost 4 bases and the V segment lost 0 bases, leaving 5 bases of the junction unmatched. CDR1 SEHNR and CDR2 FQNEAQ come from the germline V gene (reference sequence). The CDR3 reads CASSLAGQGGGYGYTF. The CDR3 region has the DNA TGTGCCAGCAGCTTAGCAGGACAGGGGGGCGGCTATGGCTACACCTTC. The complete variable domain, with remaining parts taken from reference TRBV7-9 and TRBJ1-2, reads DTGVSQNPRHKITKRGQNVTFRCDPISEHNRLYWYRQTLGQGPEFLTYFQNEAQLEKSRLLSDRFSAERPKGSFSTLEIQRTEQGDSAMYLCASSLAGQGGGYGYTFGSGTRLTVV.

The chain carries TRBV7-9 and TRBJ1-2; a weak D match, TRBD1 (5 bases). Looked up from germline, CDR1 is SEHNR and CDR2 is FQNEAQ (reference sequence). V was cut by 4 bases and J by 11 bases, with 17 bases left in between. The CDR3 consists of 13 residues. In DNA, the CDR3 is TGTGCCAGCAGCTCCCCGGCGGGGCTGGGGTACACCTTC. This gives the protein CASSSPAGLGYTF.